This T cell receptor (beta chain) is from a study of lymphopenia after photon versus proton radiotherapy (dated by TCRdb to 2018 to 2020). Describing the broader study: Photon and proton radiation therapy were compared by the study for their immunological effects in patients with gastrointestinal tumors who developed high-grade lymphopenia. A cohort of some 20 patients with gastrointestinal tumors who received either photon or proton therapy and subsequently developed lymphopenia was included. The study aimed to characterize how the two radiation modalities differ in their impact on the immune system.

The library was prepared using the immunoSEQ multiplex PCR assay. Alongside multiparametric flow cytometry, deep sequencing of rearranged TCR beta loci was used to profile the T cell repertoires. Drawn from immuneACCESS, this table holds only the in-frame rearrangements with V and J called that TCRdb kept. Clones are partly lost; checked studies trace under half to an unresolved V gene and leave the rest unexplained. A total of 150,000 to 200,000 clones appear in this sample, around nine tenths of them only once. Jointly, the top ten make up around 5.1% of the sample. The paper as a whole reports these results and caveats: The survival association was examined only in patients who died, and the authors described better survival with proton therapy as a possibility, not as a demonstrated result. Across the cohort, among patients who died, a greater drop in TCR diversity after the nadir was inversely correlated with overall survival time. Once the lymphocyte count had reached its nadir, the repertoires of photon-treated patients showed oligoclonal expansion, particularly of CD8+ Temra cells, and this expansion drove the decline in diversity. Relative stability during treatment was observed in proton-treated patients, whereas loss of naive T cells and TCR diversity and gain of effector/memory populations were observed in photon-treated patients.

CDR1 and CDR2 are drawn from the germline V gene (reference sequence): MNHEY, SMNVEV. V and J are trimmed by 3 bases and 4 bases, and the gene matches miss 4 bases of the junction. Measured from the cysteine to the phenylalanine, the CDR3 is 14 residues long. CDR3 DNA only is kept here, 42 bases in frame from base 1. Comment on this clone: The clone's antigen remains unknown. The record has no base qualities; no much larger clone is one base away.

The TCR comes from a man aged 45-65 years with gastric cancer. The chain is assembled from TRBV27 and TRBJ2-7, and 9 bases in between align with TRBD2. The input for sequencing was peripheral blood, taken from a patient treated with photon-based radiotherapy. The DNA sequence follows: TGTGCCAGCAGTTTTAGCGGGAGTAAATACGAGCAGTACTTC. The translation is CASSFSGSKYEQYF.